This T cell receptor beta chain was found in a study of cytomegalovirus exposure and HLA in healthy donors (dated by TCRdb to 2016 to 2017). For the study in its entirety: In an earlier analysis of approximately 640 of the donors, 250 to 300 Gb of sequence data and some 120 million unique TCR beta sequences from about 190 million T cells were reported. About 300 gigabases of sequencing data and around 85 million unique TCR sequences made up an early release that covered 500 to 700 HLA-typed donors. Among the roughly 380 genotyped donors, about 83% belonged to the genetic ancestry cluster associated with self-reported Caucasian donors. The study aimed to test whether signatures of past pathogen exposure could be identified by cataloging public T cell receptors. The study used immunosequencing to profile the T cell repertoires of some 600 subjects and linked those repertoires to cytomegalovirus serostatus. In addition to the first cohort of around 670 subjects, a separate validation cohort of 130 or so different subjects was used. To predict cytomegalovirus infection status, the study combined high-throughput TCR immunosequencing, statistical association of individual TCRs with disease status, and machine learning. A later analysis re-examined previously published TCR beta repertoires from several hundred donors and added high-resolution HLA genotyping to investigate patterns of TCR occurrence. The later analysis used no new phenotypic data to find candidate immune exposures, relying instead on TCR beta sequences and their occurrence across donors. To decide whether each TCR beta V gene segment behaved as functional or pseudogenic, an earlier analysis of some 580 of the donors relied on high-throughput TCR beta sequencing. Donor age, sex, ethnicity and CMV serostatus were collected together with the repertoire data. In a later genetic analysis, genome-wide SNP genotypes for about three fifths of the 666 donors were used, and that subset was treated as a discovery cohort. Every discovery cohort repertoire had been produced on one sequencing platform. HLA typing covered class I and class II loci at four-digit resolution. Typing coverage varied by locus: roughly 620-640 donors for A, B, C, DRB1 and DQB1; around 560 for DQA1; more than 600 for DPA1; about 450 for DPB1. A handful of DR-DQ haplotypes were handled as single units for association and clustering because linkage in the cohort was strong. Among under 450 genotyped donors of the cohort, an average of approximately 240,000 unique TCR beta nucleotide sequences were sequenced per donor, around 20% of them non-productive. The investigation overall reported the following: A later analysis found that most CMV-associated TCR beta chains appeared HLA-restricted, with HLA associations seemingly driven largely by CMV exposure. In a later genetic analysis, a missense DCLRE1C variant was associated with V-gene and J-gene trimming of TCR beta chains, and the association was replicated in an independent cohort. Specific HLA alleles were associated with around 18,000 TCR beta sequences at a false discovery rate of 0.05 in a later analysis. Roughly 15 rarely observed V segments, including chromosome 9 orphons, were excluded from the earlier analysis of approximately 600 of the donors because counts were too low. A total of fewer than 200 TCR beta chains were listed by the study as associated with cytomegalovirus. In a later analysis, the rate of TCR association differed among HLA loci, with DRB1 alleles having the most associated TCRs and HLA-C alleles having the fewest. In this cohort, only TCR beta chains were sequenced, and detectable features were limited by the absence of alpha or paired-chain data. In a later analysis, HLA-associated TCR beta chains showed more clonal expansion and lower generation probabilities than non-associated chains that were equally common. Some IMGT-functional V segments, including TRBV6-2 and TRBV6-3, could not be told apart with the 87-base-pair reads, so those segments were excluded. Correlated functional status among segregating V segments might reflect linkage disequilibrium, but an unknown experimental factor could not be ruled out. A later genetic analysis reported fewer N-insertions in productive TCRs among donors in an Asian-associated ancestry cluster than the roughly 720-donor mean. In a later analysis, several top co-occurrence clusters were reported to appear linked to parvovirus B19, influenza, CMV and Epstein-Barr virus. The authors suggested that the approach could potentially be generalized to other disease states and immunological phenotypes. A further reported finding was that TCR beta sequences accurately predicted the HLA-A and HLA-B alleles for most subjects in the first cohort. Because some donors lacked HLA typing at each locus, the association tests relied only on the typed subset. Three of the identified cytomegalovirus-associated TCR beta chains were confirmed in vitro to be specific for cytomegalovirus antigens. When HLA alleles, especially DR and DQ, strongly co-occurred, TCR associations were difficult to assign to individual alleles. A cluster of highly shared sequence variants was judged likely to represent a technical artifact of the sequencing pipeline. The presence/absence analyses assumed that sequencing depth was roughly uniform across donors, and that assumption may not be true. An earlier analysis of approximately 570 of the donors showed that most TCR beta V segments appeared in productive rearrangements either about 87% or about 30% of the time, which broadly matched IMGT annotations. Immune exposure information for the cohort was limited to CMV serostatus. While some public TCRs were present in many individuals, most TCR sequences turned up only very rarely across donors. In both the original and validation cohorts, the classifier was reported to diagnose cytomegalovirus status with high specificity and sensitivity.

The cohort consisted of 600 to 700 healthy bone marrow donors. Cohort members were all nominally healthy when sampled, although unrecorded immune exposures were likely present. The donor tested CMV seropositive, placing the donor among the 250 to 350 seropositive members of the cohort. A peripheral blood sample was provided by each donor, and peripheral blood mononuclear cells were used for TCR beta sequencing. Genomic DNA extraction from the blood cell samples was performed with the Qiagen DNeasy Blood Extraction Kit. Receptors were amplified or captured by the immunoSEQ multiplex PCR assay. The multiplex PCR relied on a mix of 60 forward primers for TCR Vbeta segments and 13 reverse primers for TCR Jbeta segments. Amplification of the CDR3 region of rearranged TCR beta genes was performed with a multiplex PCR assay on genomic DNA. Amplified TCR beta libraries were sequenced as 87-base-pair reads on the Illumina HiSeq System. The published analysis was carried out like this. Across the 600 to 700 repertoires, a later analysis counted about 81 million unique TCR beta chains, 9 million to 14 million of which were shared by at least two donors. Raw reads were error-corrected and collapsed into unique sequences by a nearest-neighbor algorithm in which closely related sequences were merged to remove PCR and sequencing errors. CDR3 sequences were aligned to IMGT reference sequences to assign V, D and J gene segments. For a sequence to be retained, a match of at least six nucleotides to both a V gene segment and a J gene segment was required. Rearrangements were classified as productive when the CDR3 lacked stop codons and remained in frame with V and J, and all other rearrangements were classified as non-productive. CDR3 was defined according to IMGT convention as the region running from the second conserved V-encoded cysteine to the conserved J-encoded phenylalanine. The earlier analysis of some 580 of the donors excluded any sequence lacking an unambiguous match to a single V gene segment. An earlier analysis of roughly 590 of the donors called V segments functional above 56.7% productive rearrangements and segregating when the between-donor standard deviation exceeded 5%. A statistical classification framework was developed to diagnose cytomegalovirus status using the catalog of TCR beta chain sequences. In a later analysis, V and J genes were assigned by comparing TCR nucleotide sequences against IMGT/GENE-DB human TR gene sequences. The TCRdist pipeline was used in a later analysis to assign CDR3 sequences and most-parsimonious VDJ recombination scenarios. In a later analysis, every TCR beta chain was defined by the combination of its CDR3 amino acid sequence and its V-gene family, and reads without a unique V-gene family were dropped. To address suspected cross-contamination and a sequencing artifact, a later analysis removed 550 to 750 highly shared, low-generation-probability nucleotide sequences. For each public chain, a later analysis derived a clonal expansion index from normalized ranks of inferred template counts within each repertoire. Generation probabilities in a later analysis came from a VDJ recombination model fitted to out-of-frame rearrangements, and those results were checked against IGoR. Hypergeometric tests were used in a later analysis to score TCR-TCR, TCR-HLA and TCR-CMV co-occurrence, with a repertoire-size bias correction applied to the TCR pairs. A later analysis estimated false discovery rates by permuting HLA or CMV assignments 20 times. In a later analysis, co-occurring TCRs were grouped with DBSCAN, and TCRdist sequence similarity was added when clustering was performed within HLA-allele-positive subsets. Co-occurrence clustering excluded repertoires with fewer than 30,000 or more than 120,000 public chains, plus five with anomalous nucleotide sharing. This immuneACCESS table, as held by TCRdb, lists in-frame sequences with V and J called but not all clones. Of the missing ones, under half trace to an unresolved V gene in checked studies; the others have no known cause. For V, J and clone size, that table is used; D and trimming come from the DNA. Across this sample there are 150,000 to 200,000 clones, with over 70% seen only once. The top ten hold 1.3% of the sample.

Reading the germline V gene (reference sequence) gives CDR1 SEHNR and CDR2 FQNEAQ. Counted from cysteine to phenylalanine, this CDR3 has 16 amino acids. The only DNA kept is the CDR3, 48 bases in frame from the first base. V sheds 0 bases and J sheds 2 bases, leaving 11 bases between their ends. Concerning this clone itself: Its target antigen remains unknown. No base quality information exists; no much larger clone differs at one position.

This sequence uses TRBV7-9 and TRBJ2-1; TRBD2 might be the D gene, on 5 matching bases. The sequencing input was PBMCs. This TCR came from a middle-aged man in good health and CMV-seropositive. The DNA sequence is given as TGTGCCAGCAGCTTAGCGAGGGAGCGCCCCTACAATGAGCAGTTCTTC. This gives the protein CASSLARERPYNEQFF.